Listed here are 28 T cell receptor beta chains from one sample, sequenced in a study of CXCR3-negative and CXCR3-positive naive CD8 T cells. Study observations and caveats: CXCR3-expressing naive cells carried TRB CDR3s more hydrophobic than those of CXCR3-negative naive cells.

Their cognate antigens are unknown. Researchers prepared the TRB cDNA libraries using 5' RACE with UMI labels. TCRdb re-called the 5' RACE reads and shows each CDR3 protein once, DNA omitted. The sample totals some 60,000 distinct CDR3 sequences. Sequencing was carried out using naive CXCR3+ CD8+ T cells from blood. Subset here: CD45RO-CCR7+CD27+CD95- naive CD8+ T cells expressing CXCR3 (TNR3+). These receptors came from a human donor in good health. Some clones in this sample may be carry-over from other donors' samples.

V usage is TRBV7-9 and J usage is TRBJ2-7; the D gene TCRdb calls, TRBD1, cannot be checked with no DNA. In germline, CDR1 is SEHNR, CDR2 FQNEAQ (reference sequence). The CDR3 loop spans 12 amino acids. The CDR3 sequence: CASSPTGYEQYF.

This sequence joins TRBV2 and TRBJ2-5; no DNA is available, so the TRBD1 call from TCRdb remains unchecked. The CDR3 contains 15 residues. CDR1 is SNHLY and CDR2 is FYNNEI in the germline V gene. The CDR3 loop reads CASKGRTGGQETQYF.

The rearrangement uses TRBV9 and TRBJ2-3. CDR1 and CDR2 (germline): SGDLS, YYNGEE. The CDR3 runs to 15 residues. The CDR3 loop reads CASSVELVSTDTQYF.

The V call is TRBV7-7, the J call TRBJ2-5; the D gene TCRdb calls, TRBD2, cannot be checked with no DNA. Germline CDR1 and CDR2: SSHAT and FNYEAQ (reference sequence). The CDR3 is made up of 14 amino acids. This CDR3 reads CASSRRGGAETQYF.

V usage is TRBV12-3 or TRBV12-4 and J usage is TRBJ2-2; there is no DNA to check the TCRdb D call of TRBD1. The CDR3 spans 15 residues. The CDR3 protein is CASLDQGSQAGELFF.

V gene TRBV12-3 or TRBV12-4 combines with J gene TRBJ1-2. CDR3 length equals 14 residues. The CDR3 region is CASSFNGANCGYTF.

The rearrangement links TRBV6-2 or TRBV6-3 to TRBJ2-5; the TRBD1 assignment by TCRdb is unverifiable without DNA. The CDR3 covers 15 residues. Germline loops: CDR1 MNHEY, CDR2 SVGEGT. The CDR3 sequence is CASSLQGTAVETQYF.

The genes are TRBV27 and TRBJ1-2. The germline CDR1 and CDR2 sequences are MNHEY and SMNVEV (reference sequence). The CDR3 has 13 amino acids. The CDR3 loop reads CASWNRDNYGYTF.

The CDR3 loop is CSLGTSSYNEQFF. V usage is TRBV29-1 and J usage is TRBJ2-1; without DNA, the TCRdb call of TRBD2 cannot be checked. The CDR3 runs 13 residues. Germline CDR1 reads SQVTM; CDR2 reads ANQGSEA.

J is TRBJ2-5 and V is TRBV25-1; the TRBD2 assignment by TCRdb is unverifiable without DNA. The CDR3 length is 16 residues. Germline lookup yields CDR1 MGHDK and CDR2 SYGVNS. The CDR3 reads CASSEAAGALRETQYF. Full variable domain (rest looked up from reference TRBV25-1 and TRBJ2-5): EADIYQTPRYLVIGTGKKITLECSQTMGHDKMYWYQQDPGMELHLIHYSYGVNSTEKGDLSSESTVSRIRTEHFPLTLESARPSHTSQYLCASSEAAGALRETQYFGPGTRLLVL.

The gene calls are TRBV6-2 or TRBV6-3 and TRBJ2-6; TCRdb gives TRBD1 as the D gene, but with no DNA this cannot be confirmed. CDR1 MNHEY and CDR2 SVGEGT come from the germline V gene. This CDR3 is built from 16 residues. The CDR3 sequence is CASTTAPISGANVLTF.

The CDR3 sequence is CTSSQRTGNYEQYF. V usage is TRBV1 and J usage is TRBJ2-7. TRBV1 is tagged as a pseudogene. The CDR3 length is 14 residues.

J is TRBJ1-2 and V is TRBV25-1. The CDR3 runs to 13 residues. From germline, CDR1 is MGHDK and CDR2 SYGVNS. CDR3 in amino acids: CASIATVSGRSFF.

The chain employs TRBV6-1 and TRBJ2-7; TCRdb selects TRBD1, and the lack of DNA leaves this call unchecked. Per germline, CDR1 MNHNS and CDR2 SASEGT. This CDR3 has 15 amino acids. The CDR3 is CASSYTGVGSYEQYF.

The chain combines TRBV20-1 with TRBJ2-7; TCRdb lists TRBD1, though no DNA is available to test this call. This CDR3 has 15 amino acids. Germline V lookup: CDR1 DFQATT, CDR2 SNEGSKA (reference sequence). CDR3 in amino acids: CSATHPGTSTYEQYF.

V gene TRBV7-3 combines with J gene TRBJ2-2. The germline V gene has CDR1 SGHTA and CDR2 FQGTGA. The CDR3 is 13 amino acids. CDR3 residues: CASSSAGTRELFF.

The chain joins TRBV6-5 to TRBJ1-1. The CDR3 has 14 residues. The germline V gene encodes CDR1 MNHEY and CDR2 SVGAGI. CDR3 amino acids: CASSYSNGQTEAFF.

The V and J genes are TRBV29-1 and TRBJ2-7; the TRBD1 assignment by TCRdb is unverifiable without DNA. From germline, CDR1 is SQVTM and CDR2 ANQGSEA. This CDR3 is 13 amino acids long. CDR3 loop: CSVEKGVPYEQYF.

The chain recombines TRBV5-1 with TRBJ2-3; TCRdb's D gene call, TRBD1, goes unchecked for lack of DNA. Germline V gene data show CDR1 as SGHRS and CDR2 as YFSETQ. This CDR3 is 16 amino acids long. The CDR3 loop is CASSFLGTDPTDTQYF. The variable domain in full, with the rest retrieved from reference TRBV5-1 and TRBJ2-3, is KAGVTQTPRYLIKTRGQQVTLSCSPISGHRSVSWYQQTPGQGLQFLFEYFSETQRNKGNFPGRFSGRQFSNSRSEMNVSTLELGDSALYLCASSFLGTDPTDTQYFGPGTRLTVL.

This chain connects TRBV11-2 to TRBJ2-7; TCRdb lists TRBD1, though no DNA is available to test this call. CDR3 length: 15 amino acids. Germline CDR1 reads SGHAT; CDR2 reads FQNNGV. This chain's CDR3 is CASSLAGTGTYEQYF.

The rearrangement uses TRBV7-3 and TRBJ2-3; the D gene TCRdb calls, TRBD2, cannot be checked with no DNA. CDR1 and CDR2 (germline): SGHTA, FQGTGA. The CDR3 loop spans 13 amino acids. CDR3: CASSFIAADTQYF.

The genes are TRBV7-3 and TRBJ2-5; there is no DNA to check the TCRdb D call of TRBD2. Germline CDR1 and CDR2: SGHTA and FQGTGA. This CDR3 contains 15 residues. CDR3 residues: CASSPTGTDKETQYF.

The chain combines TRBV5-5 with TRBJ1-2; TCRdb's assignment of TRBD1 cannot be checked, as there is no DNA. This CDR3 has 15 residues. Germline V gene data show CDR1 as SGHKS and CDR2 as YYEKEE (reference sequence). The CDR3 sequence: CASSLAVAGDYGYTF.

The chain employs TRBV28 and TRBJ1-1; as DNA is missing, the TRBD1 call by TCRdb cannot be tested. The germline CDR1 and CDR2 sequences are MDHEN and SYDVKM. This CDR3 region has 12 residues. This chain's CDR3 is CASTYGQGQAFF.

The V call is TRBV25-1, the J call TRBJ2-1. Germline CDR1 reads MGHDK; CDR2 reads SYGVNS. The CDR3 runs to 14 residues. Here the CDR3 reads CASSEGLPWDEQFF.

The chain's CDR3 is CSAREASSGNTIYF. The chain uses TRBV20-1 and TRBJ1-3. The CDR3 sequence is 14 residues long. Germline CDR1 and CDR2: DFQATT and SNEGSKA (reference sequence).

The chain carries TRBV4-3 and TRBJ2-7; as DNA is missing, the TRBD1 call by TCRdb cannot be tested. The CDR3 runs 14 residues. The germline V gene encodes CDR1 LGHNA and CDR2 YSLEER. The CDR3 loop reads CASSPGTGGYEQYF.

The rearrangement joins TRBV11-2 to TRBJ1-5; the D gene TCRdb calls, TRBD1, cannot be checked with no DNA. The germline V gene encodes CDR1 SGHAT and CDR2 FQNNGV. The CDR3 is 14 amino acids. CDR3 residues: CASSSVGGNQPQHF.